A selection of T cell receptor beta chains follows, all from one sample in a study of cytomegalovirus exposure and HLA in healthy donors. Some clones are missing from TCRdb's copy, which holds only in-frame ones; the method was immunoSEQ multiplex PCR. The table includes tens of thousands of clones, 70% to 85% detected once. The sequenced sample was PBMCs. All receptors come from a man aged 18 to 35 in good health and CMV-seronegative. The CDR3 runs from the conserved cysteine through the conserved F or W. The order of the fields is J gene, V gene, CDR3 length, D gene, clone size, CDR3 protein, CDR3 DNA. D genes are given only for firm matches. The size field is filled for only some rows; it gives once, few, many or a size class.

>TRBJ1-1|TRBV5-1|14|.|.
CASSLRHGNTEAFF
TGCGCCAGCAGCTTGAGACACGGGAACACTGAAGCTTTCTTT
>TRBJ2-1|TRBV6-5|15|TRBD2|.
CASSRTSGSYNEQFF
TGTGCCAGCAGCCGGACTAGCGGGTCCTACAATGAGCAGTTCTTC
>TRBJ2-7|TRBV6-5|15|TRBD2|.
CASSRPSSGSYEQYF
TGTGCCAGCAGTCGTCCATCTAGCGGCTCCTACGAGCAGTACTTC
>TRBJ1-2|TRBV5-6|14|TRBD1|.
CASSSPTGGYGYTF
TGTGCCAGCAGCTCCCCGACAGGGGGCTATGGCTACACCTTC
>TRBJ2-1|TRBV23-1|16|TRBD2|.
CASSPPGLGSDNEQFF
TGCGCCAGCAGTCCACCGGGACTAGGTTCCGACAATGAGCAGTTCTTC
>TRBJ1-1|TRBV29-1|12|.|.
CSVARVGTEAFF
TGCAGCGTTGCCAGGGTGGGCACTGAAGCTTTCTTT
>TRBJ1-5|TRBV7-2|18|.|.
CASSLRGVGGYSNQPQHF
TGTGCCAGCAGCTTACGTGGTGTTGGAGGGTATAGCAATCAGCCCCAGCATTTT
>TRBJ1-2|TRBV4-1|14|.|.
CASAHHFVNYGYTF
TGCGCCAGTGCCCACCACTTTGTAAACTATGGCTACACCTTC
>TRBJ1-2|TRBV2|10|TRBD1|.
CASRGQGGTF
TGTGCCAGCAGAGGACAGGGCGGGACCTTC
>TRBJ2-7|TRBV4-1|15|.|.
CASSHLTSSIYEQYF
TGCGCCAGCAGCCACTTAACTAGCAGCATCTACGAGCAGTACTTC
>TRBJ1-1|TRBV7-6|14|.|.
CASSLPGTRGEAFF
TGTGCCAGCAGCTTACCCGGGACTCGGGGTGAAGCTTTCTTT
>TRBJ1-2|TRBV7-8|12|.|.
CASSYRQYGYTF
TGTGCCAGCAGCTATCGTCAGTATGGCTACACCTTC
>TRBJ1-5|TRBV29-1|14|.|.
CSVGGLGGNQPQHF
TGCAGCGTTGGGGGCCTGGGCGGCAATCAGCCCCAGCATTTT
>TRBJ2-1|TRBV7-3|12|.|once
CASSPGYNEQFF
TGTGCCAGCAGCCCCGGCTACAATGAGCAGTTCTTC
>TRBJ2-3|TRBV6-4|14|.|.
CASRSRGSTDTQYF
TGTGCCAGCAGATCTAGAGGAAGCACAGATACGCAGTATTTT
>TRBJ2-1|TRBV6-4|15|TRBD2|.
CASSTEAGVVDEQFF
TGTGCCAGCAGTACCGAAGCGGGAGTGGTGGATGAGCAGTTCTTC
>TRBJ2-1|TRBV7-2|11|.|.
CASSLVGAQFF
TGTGCCAGCAGCTTAGTAGGGGCCCAGTTCTTC
>TRBJ1-2|TRBV13|15|.|.
CASSLGREFIYGYTF
TGTGCCAGCAGCTTAGGCCGGGAGTTCATCTATGGCTACACCTTC
>TRBJ2-5|TRBV5-1|15|TRBD1|.
CASSLGGGQRETQYF
TGCGCCAGCAGCTTGGGAGGGGGACAGAGGGAGACCCAGTACTTC
>TRBJ1-3|TRBV6-8|15|.|.
CASSYSGGFPAPIYF
TGTGCCAGCAGTTACTCGGGGGGTTTTCCCGCCCCCATATATTTT
>TRBJ2-3|TRBV27|16|TRBD2|.
CASSLLAGEGTDTQYF
TGTGCCAGCAGTTTACTAGCGGGAGAAGGAACAGATACGCAGTATTTT